The 7 T cell receptor beta chains below were found in one sample sequenced in a study of T-cell reconstitution after alpha-beta-depleted transplantation in children. Preparation of the TCRbeta library was carried out with unique molecular identifiers. TCRdb called the PCR reads again in MiXCR, with one record for every CDR3 protein. This table holds hundreds of thousands of distinct CDR3 sequences, more than 9% found once. Specimen: PBMCs, collected before TCRalphabeta/CD19-depleted stem cell transplant. The receptors were sampled from a child under 10 years old with inherited bone marrow failure, due to receive a stem cell transplant.

The chain combines TRBV5-4 with TRBJ2-5, with 9 nucleotides matching TRBD2. With 5 bases clipped from V and 2 bases from J, the junction kept 7 bases outside the gene matches. From germline, CDR1 is SGHNT and CDR2 YYREEE (reference sequence). This CDR3 contains 15 residues. In nucleotides, the CDR3 is TGTGCCAGCAGGGTAGCGGGAGAAGGTCAAGAGACCCAGTACTTC. Translation: CASRVAGEGQETQYF.

This clonotype appeared many times. This CDR3 is CASSLIGGDTQYF. The CDR3 DNA reads TGTGCCAGCAGCTTAATAGGCGGAGATACGCAGTATTTT. The rearrangement joins TRBV7-2 to TRBJ2-3; D is undetermined. The CDR3 has 13 amino acids. The V gene lost 2 bases and the J gene lost 5 bases, with 8 bases spanning the gap. Germline V gives CDR1 SGHTA, CDR2 FQGNSA.

This clonotype was observed a handful of times. The CDR3 loop reads CAISVGASGRAFGANVLTF. Written as DNA, the CDR3 is TGTGCCATCAGTGTTGGGGCTAGCGGGAGGGCCTTTGGGGCCAACGTCCTGACTTTC. The rearrangement links TRBV10-3 to TRBJ2-6, with 12 bases fitting TRBD2. Germline lookup yields CDR1 ENHRY and CDR2 SYGVKD. V trimming: 4 bases; J trimming: 3 bases; junction bases outside the gene matches: 10. The CDR3 length is 19 residues.

The sample holds many counts of this clonotype. V usage is TRBV27 and J usage is TRBJ2-7, with 9 nucleotides matching TRBD2. This CDR3 is built from 15 residues. Trimming removed 3 bases from V and 5 bases from J; junction bases left unmatched: 8. Germline CDR1 and CDR2: MNHEY and SMNVEV (reference sequence). The CDR3 sequence: CASSLAGGMYNEQYF. CDR3 bases: TGTGCCAGCAGTTTGGCGGGAGGGATGTACAACGAGCAGTACTTC.

This clonotype was seen a few times. This chain links TRBV19 with TRBJ1-1; D remains unclear. The ends were cut back, 4 bases at V and 1 base at J, with 19 bases in the middle. The CDR3 extends over 17 amino acids. Germline loops: CDR1 LNHDA, CDR2 SQIVND (reference sequence). CDR3 protein: CASSTRWQQWENTEAFF. CDR3 coding DNA: TGTGCCAGTAGTACCCGATGGCAACAGTGGGAGAACACTGAAGCTTTCTTT.

This clonotype was observed many times. The chain employs TRBV7-8 and TRBJ1-1, with D possibly matching TRBD1 (5 bases). V lost 2 bases and J 5 bases, leaving 18 bases between the germline ends. Looked up from germline, CDR1 is SGHVS and CDR2 is FQNEAQ. The CDR3 has 16 residues. CDR3 in amino acids: CASSLIGPGGDTEAFF. The CDR3, as DNA: TGTGCCAGCAGCTTAATCGGTCCGGGGGGGGATACTGAAGCTTTCTTT.

This clonotype was counted between two and nine times. J is TRBJ2-1 and V is TRBV7-6; 12 positions agree with TRBD2. Looked up from germline, CDR1 is SGHVS and CDR2 is FNYEAQ. The V gene end was trimmed by 5 bases and the J gene end by 14 bases; junction bases not matched to a gene: 10. The CDR3 consists of 14 residues. CDR3 residues: CASSARTSGTREFF. DNA of the CDR3: TGTGCCAGCAGCGCAAGGACTAGCGGGACGAGGGAGTTCTTC. The whole variable domain, remainder taken from reference TRBV7-6 and TRBJ2-1, is GAGVSQSPRYKVTKRGQDVALRCDPISGHVSLYWYRQALGQGPEFLTYFNYEAQQDKSGLPNDRFSAERPEGSISTLTIQRTEQRDSAMYRCASSARTSGTREFFGPGTRLTVL.